This TCR beta chain was sequenced during a study of Ad26.COV2.S vaccination and SARS-CoV-2 variants. About the study: In the COV1001 trial, the donor was in the Ad26.COV2.S arm.

The CDR3 consists of 18 residues. Germline loops: CDR1 SGHNT, CDR2 YYREEE (reference sequence). With 0 bases clipped from V and 0 bases from J, the junction kept 8 bases outside the gene matches. The treatment was: about 20 received Ad26.COV2.S at low or high dose, single or two shots; about 5 received placebo; per-sample allocation not given. After the first vaccine or placebo injection, samples were drawn on day 63. Worth noting for this clone: Its cognate antigen is unknown.

Whole-study results and caveats: Using TCR breadth and depth analyses may have led to underestimated total T cell responses.

Measured with immunoSEQ multiplex PCR; TCRdb has only the in-frame clones, and not every one. The sample records about 350,000 clones, about 88% being singletons. The source material was peripheral blood, sampled in a trial of Ad26.COV2.S vaccine versus placebo. The chain joins TRBV5-4 to TRBJ1-3; 8 bases map to TRBD1. The receptor was derived from a person aged 18-60 years who received the Ad26.COV2.S COVID-19 vaccine or a placebo. DNA for the CDR3: TGTGCCAGCAGCTTGGGCAGGGGGCCGCAATCCTCTGGAAACACCATATATTTT. Its translation: CASSLGRGPQSSGNTIYF.